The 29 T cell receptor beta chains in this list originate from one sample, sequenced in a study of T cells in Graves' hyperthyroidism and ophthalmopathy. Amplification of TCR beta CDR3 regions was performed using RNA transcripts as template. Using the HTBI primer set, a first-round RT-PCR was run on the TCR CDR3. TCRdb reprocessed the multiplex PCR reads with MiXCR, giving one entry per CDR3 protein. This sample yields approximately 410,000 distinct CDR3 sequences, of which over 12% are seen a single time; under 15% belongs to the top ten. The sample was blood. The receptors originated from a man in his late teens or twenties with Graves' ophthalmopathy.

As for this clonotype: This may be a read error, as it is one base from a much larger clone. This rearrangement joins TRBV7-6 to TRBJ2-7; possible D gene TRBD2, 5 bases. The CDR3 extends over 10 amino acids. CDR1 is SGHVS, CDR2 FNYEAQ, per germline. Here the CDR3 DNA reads TGTGTCAGCAGCGGATGGGAGCAGTACTTC. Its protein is CVSSGWEQYF.

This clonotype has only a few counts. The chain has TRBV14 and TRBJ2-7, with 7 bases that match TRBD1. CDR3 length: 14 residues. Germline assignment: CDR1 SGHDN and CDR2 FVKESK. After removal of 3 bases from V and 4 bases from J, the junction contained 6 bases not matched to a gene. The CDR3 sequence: CASSQTGLGYEQYF. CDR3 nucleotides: TGTGCCAGCAGCCAGACAGGGCTAGGGTACGAGCAGTACTTC.

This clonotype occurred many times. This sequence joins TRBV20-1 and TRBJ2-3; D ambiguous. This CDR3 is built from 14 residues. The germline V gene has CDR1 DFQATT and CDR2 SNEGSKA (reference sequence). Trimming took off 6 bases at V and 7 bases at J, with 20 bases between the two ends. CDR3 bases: TGCAGTGCCCCCCTTGGGTCCTCGTCCCATACGCAGTATTTT. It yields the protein CSAPLGSSSHTQYF.

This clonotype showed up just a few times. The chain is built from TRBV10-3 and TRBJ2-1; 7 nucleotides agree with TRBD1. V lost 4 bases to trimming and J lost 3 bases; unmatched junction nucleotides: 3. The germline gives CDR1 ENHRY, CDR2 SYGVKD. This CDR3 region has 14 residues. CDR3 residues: CAISGGTDYNEQFF. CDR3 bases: TGTGCCATCAGTGGTGGGACAGACTACAATGAGCAGTTCTTC.

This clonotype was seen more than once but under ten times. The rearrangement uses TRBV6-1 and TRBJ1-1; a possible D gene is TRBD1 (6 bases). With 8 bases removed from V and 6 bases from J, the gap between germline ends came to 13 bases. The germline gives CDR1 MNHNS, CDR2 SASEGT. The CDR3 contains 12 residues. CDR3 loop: CASARGRSEAFF. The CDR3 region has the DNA TGTGCCAGCGCTCGGGGGCGGTCTGAAGCTTTCTTT.

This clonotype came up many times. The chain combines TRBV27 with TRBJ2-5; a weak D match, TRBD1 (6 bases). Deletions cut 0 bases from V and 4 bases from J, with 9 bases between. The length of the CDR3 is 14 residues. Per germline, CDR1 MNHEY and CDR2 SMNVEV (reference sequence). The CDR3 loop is CASSLSRTAETQYF. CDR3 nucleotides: TGTGCCAGCAGTTTATCGAGGACAGCAGAGACCCAGTACTTC.

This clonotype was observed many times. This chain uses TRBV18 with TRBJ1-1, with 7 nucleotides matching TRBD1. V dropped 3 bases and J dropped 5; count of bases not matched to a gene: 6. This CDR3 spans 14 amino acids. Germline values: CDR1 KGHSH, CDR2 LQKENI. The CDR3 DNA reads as TGTGCCAGCTCACCCACGACAGGGAGGACTGAAGCTTTCTTT. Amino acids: CASSPTTGRTEAFF.

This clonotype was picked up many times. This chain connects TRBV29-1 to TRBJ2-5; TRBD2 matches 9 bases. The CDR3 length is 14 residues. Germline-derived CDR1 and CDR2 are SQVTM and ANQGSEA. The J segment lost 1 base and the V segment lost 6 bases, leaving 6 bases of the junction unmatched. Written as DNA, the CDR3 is TGCAGCGTCAAGACTAGCGGATTCCAAGAGACCCAGTACTTC. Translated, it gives CSVKTSGFQETQYF.

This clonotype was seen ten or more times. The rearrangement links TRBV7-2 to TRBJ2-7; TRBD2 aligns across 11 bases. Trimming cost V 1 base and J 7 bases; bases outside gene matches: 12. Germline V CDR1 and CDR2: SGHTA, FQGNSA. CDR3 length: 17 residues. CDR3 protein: CASSLVAGGLDFFEQYF. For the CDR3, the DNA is TGTGCCAGCAGCTTAGTAGCGGGGGGGCTCGATTTTTTTGAGCAGTACTTC.

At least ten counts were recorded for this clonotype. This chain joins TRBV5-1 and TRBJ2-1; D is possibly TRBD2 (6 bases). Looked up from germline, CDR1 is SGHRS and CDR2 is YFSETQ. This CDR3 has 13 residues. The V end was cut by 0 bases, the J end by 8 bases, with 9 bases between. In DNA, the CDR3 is TGCGCCAGCAGCTTGGACGGGGGATATGAGCAGTTCTTC. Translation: CASSLDGGYEQFF.

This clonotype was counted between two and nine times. CDR3 nucleotides: TGCAGTGCTAGAGGCCCCGCGGGAGCTGGAAACACCATATATTTT. This sequence encodes CSARGPAGAGNTIYF. The chain recombines TRBV20-1 with TRBJ1-3; D not resolved. The germline V gene encodes CDR1 DFQATT and CDR2 SNEGSKA (reference sequence). This CDR3 region has 15 residues. Trimming removed 1 base from V and 2 bases from J, with 12 bases in between.

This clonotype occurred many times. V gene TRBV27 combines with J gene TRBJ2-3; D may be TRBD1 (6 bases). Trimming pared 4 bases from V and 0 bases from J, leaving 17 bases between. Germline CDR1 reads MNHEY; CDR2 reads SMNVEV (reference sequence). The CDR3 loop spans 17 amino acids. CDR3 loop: CASSSAGTSHSTDTQYF. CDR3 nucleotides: TGTGCCAGCAGTTCCGCTGGGACAAGCCATAGCACAGATACGCAGTATTTT.

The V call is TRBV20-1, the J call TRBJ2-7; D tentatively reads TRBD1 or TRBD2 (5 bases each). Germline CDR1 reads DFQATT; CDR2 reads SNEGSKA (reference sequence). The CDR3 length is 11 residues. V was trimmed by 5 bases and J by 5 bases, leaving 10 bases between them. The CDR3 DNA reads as TGCAGTGCTGGGGGTGGAGACGAGCAGTACTTC. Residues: CSAGGGDEQYF.

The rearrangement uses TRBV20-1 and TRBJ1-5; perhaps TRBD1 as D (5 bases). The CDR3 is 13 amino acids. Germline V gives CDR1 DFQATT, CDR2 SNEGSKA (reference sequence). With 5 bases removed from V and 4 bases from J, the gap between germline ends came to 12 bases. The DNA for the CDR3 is TGCAGTGCTGCCCCGGGGGGGAATCAGCCCCAGCATTTT. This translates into CSAAPGGNQPQHF.

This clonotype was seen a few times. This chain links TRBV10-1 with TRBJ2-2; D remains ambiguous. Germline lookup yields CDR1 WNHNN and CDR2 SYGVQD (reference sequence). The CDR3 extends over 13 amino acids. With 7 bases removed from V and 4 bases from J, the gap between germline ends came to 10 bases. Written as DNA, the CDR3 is TGCGCCAGCACAGACTCGAGCACCGGGGAGCTGTTTTTT. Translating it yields CASTDSSTGELFF.

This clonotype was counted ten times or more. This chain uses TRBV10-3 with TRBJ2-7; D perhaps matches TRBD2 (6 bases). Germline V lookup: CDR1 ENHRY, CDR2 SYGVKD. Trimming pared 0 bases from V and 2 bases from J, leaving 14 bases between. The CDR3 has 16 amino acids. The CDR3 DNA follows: TGTGCCATCAGTGAGTCTCCGGGACTGGGGACCTACGAGCAGTACTTC. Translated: CAISESPGLGTYEQYF.

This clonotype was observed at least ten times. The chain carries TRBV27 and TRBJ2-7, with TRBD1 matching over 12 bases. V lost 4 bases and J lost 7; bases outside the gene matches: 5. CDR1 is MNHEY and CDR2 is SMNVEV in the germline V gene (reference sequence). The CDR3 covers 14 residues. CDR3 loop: CASSSGQGAQEQYF. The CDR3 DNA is TGTGCCAGCAGTTCGGGACAGGGGGCTCAGGAGCAGTACTTC.

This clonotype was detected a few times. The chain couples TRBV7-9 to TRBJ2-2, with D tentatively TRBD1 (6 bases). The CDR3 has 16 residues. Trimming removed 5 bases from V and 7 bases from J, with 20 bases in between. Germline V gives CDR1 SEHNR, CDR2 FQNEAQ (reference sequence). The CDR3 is CASSAVPQGRGGELFF. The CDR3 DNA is TGTGCCAGCAGCGCCGTACCACAGGGACGAGGCGGGGAGCTGTTTTTT.

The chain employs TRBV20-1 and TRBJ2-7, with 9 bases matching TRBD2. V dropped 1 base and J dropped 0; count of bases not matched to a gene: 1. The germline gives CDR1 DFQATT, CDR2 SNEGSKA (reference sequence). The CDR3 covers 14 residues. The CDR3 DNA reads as TGCAGTGCTAGAGGTAGCGGGAGCTCCTACGAGCAGTACTTC. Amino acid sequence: CSARGSGSSYEQYF.

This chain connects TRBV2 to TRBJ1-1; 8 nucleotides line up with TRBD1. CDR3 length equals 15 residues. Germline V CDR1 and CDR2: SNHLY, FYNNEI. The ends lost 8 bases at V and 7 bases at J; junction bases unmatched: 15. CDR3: CASLPRRDRTNEAFF. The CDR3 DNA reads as TGTGCCAGCTTACCTAGGCGGGACAGGACCAATGAAGCTTTCTTT.

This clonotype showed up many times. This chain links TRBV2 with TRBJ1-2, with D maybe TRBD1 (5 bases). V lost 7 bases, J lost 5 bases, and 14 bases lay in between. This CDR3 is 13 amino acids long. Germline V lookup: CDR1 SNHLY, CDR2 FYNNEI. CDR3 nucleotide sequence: TGTGCCAGCACACGGGACCTCCTATATGGCTACACCTTC. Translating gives CASTRDLLYGYTF.

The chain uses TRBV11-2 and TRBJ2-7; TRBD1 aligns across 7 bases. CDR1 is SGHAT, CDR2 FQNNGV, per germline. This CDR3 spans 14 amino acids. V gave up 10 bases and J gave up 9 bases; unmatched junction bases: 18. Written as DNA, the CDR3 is TGTGCCACCCTGATACCGGGACAGATGGACGTGCAGTACTTC. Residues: CATLIPGQMDVQYF.

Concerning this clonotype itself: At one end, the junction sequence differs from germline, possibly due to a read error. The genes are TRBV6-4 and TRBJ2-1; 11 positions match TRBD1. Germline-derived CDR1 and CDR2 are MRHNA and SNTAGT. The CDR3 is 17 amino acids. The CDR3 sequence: CASSYSGTGGSYNEQFF. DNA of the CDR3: TGTGCCAGCAGTTACTCGGGGACAGGGGGATCCTACAATGAGCAGTTCTTC.

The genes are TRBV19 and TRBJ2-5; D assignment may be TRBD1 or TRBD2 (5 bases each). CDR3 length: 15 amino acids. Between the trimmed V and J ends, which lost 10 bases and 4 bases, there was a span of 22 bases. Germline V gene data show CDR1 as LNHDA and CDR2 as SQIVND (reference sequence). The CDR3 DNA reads TGTGCCACCTCATCGTTAACCGGGGCAGGAGAGACCCAGTACTTC. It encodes CATSSLTGAGETQYF.

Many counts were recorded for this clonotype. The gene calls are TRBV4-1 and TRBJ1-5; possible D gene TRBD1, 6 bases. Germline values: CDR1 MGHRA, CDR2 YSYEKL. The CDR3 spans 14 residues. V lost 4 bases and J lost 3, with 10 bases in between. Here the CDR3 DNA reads TGCGCCAGCAGCCTTGACAGGTACAATCAGCCCCAGCATTTT. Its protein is CASSLDRYNQPQHF.

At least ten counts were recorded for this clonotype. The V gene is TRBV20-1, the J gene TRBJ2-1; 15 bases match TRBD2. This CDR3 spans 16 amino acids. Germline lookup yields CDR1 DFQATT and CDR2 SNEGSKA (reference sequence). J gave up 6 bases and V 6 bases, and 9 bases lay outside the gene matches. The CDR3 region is CSARTSGRARGNEQFF. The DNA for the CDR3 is TGCAGTGCGCGGACTAGCGGGAGGGCCCGGGGCAATGAGCAGTTCTTC.

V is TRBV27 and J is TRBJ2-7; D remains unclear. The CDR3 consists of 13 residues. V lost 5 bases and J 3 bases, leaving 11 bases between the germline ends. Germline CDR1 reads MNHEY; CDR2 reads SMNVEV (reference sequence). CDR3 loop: CASSRVGHYEQYF. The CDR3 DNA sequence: TGTGCCAGCAGTCGCGTCGGCCACTACGAGCAGTACTTC.

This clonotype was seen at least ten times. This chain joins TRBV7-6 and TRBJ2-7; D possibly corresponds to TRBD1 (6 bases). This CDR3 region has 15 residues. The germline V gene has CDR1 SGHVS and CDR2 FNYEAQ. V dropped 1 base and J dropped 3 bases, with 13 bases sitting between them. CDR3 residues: CASSLEGDGIYEQYF. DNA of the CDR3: TGTGCCAGCAGCTTAGAGGGGGACGGGATCTACGAGCAGTACTTC.

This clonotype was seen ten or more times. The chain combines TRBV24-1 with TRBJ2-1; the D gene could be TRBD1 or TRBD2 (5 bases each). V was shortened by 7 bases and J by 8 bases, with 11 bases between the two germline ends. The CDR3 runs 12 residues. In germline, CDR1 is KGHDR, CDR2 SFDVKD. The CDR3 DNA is TGTGCCACCAGCCAAGAGGGGCATGAGCAGTTCTTC. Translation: CATSQEGHEQFF.